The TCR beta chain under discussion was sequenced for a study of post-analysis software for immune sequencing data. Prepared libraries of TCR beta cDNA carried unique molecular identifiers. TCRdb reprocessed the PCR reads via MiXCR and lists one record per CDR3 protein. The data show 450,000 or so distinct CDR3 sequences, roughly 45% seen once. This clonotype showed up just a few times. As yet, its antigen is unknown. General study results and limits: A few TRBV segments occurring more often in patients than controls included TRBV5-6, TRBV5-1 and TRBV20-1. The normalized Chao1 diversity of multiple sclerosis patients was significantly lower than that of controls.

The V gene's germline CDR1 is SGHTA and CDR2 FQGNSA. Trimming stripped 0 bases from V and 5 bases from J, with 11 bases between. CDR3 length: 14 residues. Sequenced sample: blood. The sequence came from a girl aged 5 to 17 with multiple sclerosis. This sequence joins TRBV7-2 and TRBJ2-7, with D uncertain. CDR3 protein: CASSLASRWDEQYF. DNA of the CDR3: TGTGCCAGCAGCTTAGCTAGTAGGTGGGACGAGCAGTACTTC.